This is a list of T cell receptor beta chains from one sample in a study of blood T cell repertoires in COVID-19. The repertoire was sequenced with immunoSEQ multiplex PCR; TCRdb's copy has only in-frame clones and lacks some. The profile covers nearly 60,000 clones, with around 90% appearing a single time and less than 15% taken by the ten largest. Sequenced material: peripheral blood. The receptors stem from a man in his sixties with active COVID-19. CDR3s include the opening cysteine and the closing phenylalanine or tryptophan. D genes are given only for firm matches. Only some rows state a clone size, as once, few, many or a class for expanded clones.

V: TRBV21-1
D: .
size: once
J: TRBJ2-5
DNA: TGTGCCAGCAGCAAAGTTGCCGGACACAGTATCCAAGAGACCCAGTACTTC
CDR3: CASSKVAGHSIQETQYF

V: TRBV27
D: .
size: .
J: TRBJ2-2
DNA: TGTGCCAGCAGTCCCCTCAGACTAGCGAACACCGGGGAGCTGTTTTTT
CDR3: CASSPLRLANTGELFF

V: TRBV30
D: .
size: .
J: TRBJ1-4
DNA: TGTGCCTGGAGTGATACAGGGCAACTGTTTTTT
CDR3: CAWSDTGQLFF

V: TRBV6-6
D: TRBD1
size: .
J: TRBJ1-4
DNA: TGTGCCAGCAGGGACAGGAATGAAAAACTGTTTTTT
CDR3: CASRDRNEKLFF

V: TRBV6-4
D: TRBD1
size: .
J: TRBJ2-7
DNA: TGTGCCAGCAGTGACTTTTTCCCAGGGGGCGAGTACGAGCAGTACTTC
CDR3: CASSDFFPGGEYEQYF

V: TRBV5-1
D: .
size: .
J: TRBJ2-3
DNA: TGCGCCAGCAGCGGGGGACTTGCAGCTACGCAGTATTTT
CDR3: CASSGGLAATQYF

V: TRBV12-3/TRBV12-4
D: .
size: .
J: TRBJ1-2
DNA: TGTGCCAGCAGCCAGAGGACACCGGAGGGCTACACCTTC
CDR3: CASSQRTPEGYTF

V: TRBV11-2
D: TRBD2
size: .
J: TRBJ2-5
DNA: TGTGCCAGCAGCTTAGTCGGTGGGACTAGCGGAGAGACCCAGTACTTC
CDR3: CASSLVGGTSGETQYF

V: TRBV27
D: TRBD2
size: .
J: TRBJ2-3
DNA: TGTGCCAGCAGCACCCCCCGACTAGCTAGAGATACGCAGTATTTT
CDR3: CASSTPRLARDTQYF

V: TRBV24-1
D: .
size: .
J: TRBJ2-5
DNA: TGTGCCACCAGTGATTTGTTGGCAGATCAAGAGACCCAGTACTTC
CDR3: CATSDLLADQETQYF

V: TRBV6-2/TRBV6-3
D: TRBD1
size: .
J: TRBJ1-4
DNA: TGTGCCAGCAGTACCCGGGACAGGGATGAAAAACTGTTTTTT
CDR3: CASSTRDRDEKLFF

V: TRBV3-1/TRBV3-2
D: TRBD1
size: .
J: TRBJ2-7
DNA: TGTGCCAGCAGCCGACAGGGCAAGGACTACGAGCAGTACTTC
CDR3: CASSRQGKDYEQYF

V: TRBV5-1
D: .
size: .
J: TRBJ2-7
DNA: TGCGCCAGCAGCTTGGACAGGGTCCAGGACGAGCAGTACTTC
CDR3: CASSLDRVQDEQYF

V: TRBV29-1
D: TRBD1
size: .
J: TRBJ2-5
DNA: TGCAGCGTTGAAGAATGGGACAGCGTCGGGGAGACCCAGTACTTC
CDR3: CSVEEWDSVGETQYF

V: TRBV6-5
D: .
size: .
J: TRBJ2-7
DNA: TGTGCCAGCAGCTTGTACGAGCAGTACTTC
CDR3: CASSLYEQYF

V: TRBV4-2
D: TRBD2
size: .
J: TRBJ2-5
DNA: TGTGCCAGCAGCCAAGGGACTAGCAGCCAAGAGACCCAGTACTTC
CDR3: CASSQGTSSQETQYF

V: TRBV28
D: TRBD1
size: .
J: TRBJ2-1
DNA: TGTGCCAGCAGTACCGGGACAGGGTACCCTTATGAGCAGTTCTTC
CDR3: CASSTGTGYPYEQFF

V: TRBV27
D: TRBD1
size: .
J: TRBJ1-2
DNA: TGTGCCAGCAGTTCGACAGGGGGGGCCTATGGCTACACCTTC
CDR3: CASSSTGGAYGYTF

V: TRBV27
D: TRBD2
size: .
J: TRBJ2-2
DNA: TGTGCCAGCAGTTTAAACCCCCTAGCGGGGGTTATCGGGGAGCTGTTTTTT
CDR3: CASSLNPLAGVIGELFF

V: TRBV6-2/TRBV6-3
D: .
size: .
J: TRBJ2-7
DNA: TGTGCCAGCAGTTTCGGGTCCTACTACGAGCAGTACTTC
CDR3: CASSFGSYYEQYF

V: TRBV27
D: .
size: .
J: TRBJ2-7
DNA: TGTGCCAGCAGTTCGCTTTTTCCTTCGGACGAGCAGTACTTC
CDR3: CASSSLFPSDEQYF

V: TRBV29-1
D: .
size: .
J: TRBJ2-3
DNA: TGCAGCGTTGAATTGGTCGGGACTTGGAACACAGATACGCAGTATTTT
CDR3: CSVELVGTWNTDTQYF

V: TRBV5-4
D: .
size: .
J: TRBJ2-3
DNA: TGTGCCAGCGGGACCCAGGGGGGTACGCAGTATTTT
CDR3: CASGTQGGTQYF

V: TRBV5-7
D: TRBD1
size: .
J: TRBJ2-7
DNA: TGTGCCAGCAGCTTGAAGAGACAGGGGGTTAACGAGCAGTACTTC
CDR3: CASSLKRQGVNEQYF

V: TRBV9
D: .
size: once
J: TRBJ2-5
DNA: TGTGCCAGCAGCGTGGACAGCAGCCAAGAGACCCAGTACTTC
CDR3: CASSVDSSQETQYF

V: TRBV4-1
D: TRBD1
size: .
J: TRBJ2-7
DNA: TGCGCCAGCAGCCAAGTACCGGACAGGGCGGCCGAGCAGTACTTC
CDR3: CASSQVPDRAAEQYF

V: TRBV7-2
D: .
size: .
J: TRBJ2-3
DNA: TGTGCCAGCAGCTTAGGGAGCGCCCGCACAGATACGCAGTATTTT
CDR3: CASSLGSARTDTQYF

V: TRBV11-2
D: TRBD1
size: .
J: TRBJ1-2
DNA: TGTGCCAGCAGCCGTTACACAGGGGCGCGGGGCTACACCTTC
CDR3: CASSRYTGARGYTF

V: TRBV29-1
D: .
size: .
J: TRBJ2-2
DNA: TGCAGCGTTGCACAAAGGACAGTCTTCGGAATGACCGGGGAGCTGTTTTTT
CDR3: CSVAQRTVFGMTGELFF

V: TRBV7-2
D: .
size: .
J: TRBJ2-7
DNA: TGTGCCAGCAGCTTAGGTCTTTCCCGCTACGAGCAGTACTTC
CDR3: CASSLGLSRYEQYF

V: TRBV11-2
D: TRBD1
size: once
J: TRBJ2-5
DNA: TGTGCCAGCAGCTTAGTGGGGCAGGGGGCCAGGGAGACCCAGTACTTC
CDR3: CASSLVGQGARETQYF

V: TRBV29-1
D: TRBD1
size: .
J: TRBJ1-4
DNA: TGCAGCGTTGGGACAGGACGAGAAAAACTGTTTTTT
CDR3: CSVGTGREKLFF

V: TRBV2
D: .
size: .
J: TRBJ2-1
DNA: TGTGCCAGCCGATGGGGGGACGGAAGGGACAATGAGCAGTTCTTC
CDR3: CASRWGDGRDNEQFF

V: TRBV29-1
D: .
size: .
J: TRBJ2-1
DNA: TGCAGCGTTGAAGTGAGCGGGCGATACAATGAGCAGTTCTTC
CDR3: CSVEVSGRYNEQFF

V: TRBV29-1
D: .
size: once
J: TRBJ2-5
DNA: TGCAGCGTTGAACTAGCTAGGGAGACCCAGTACTTC
CDR3: CSVELARETQYF

V: TRBV7-7
D: .
size: .
J: TRBJ2-2
DNA: TGTGCTAGCAGCGCGGACGGGGGCACCGGGGAGCTGTTTTTT
CDR3: CASSADGGTGELFF

V: TRBV28
D: TRBD1
size: .
J: TRBJ2-5
DNA: TGTGCCAGCAGTTTTTCGGGACAGGGGATAGAGACCCAGTACTTC
CDR3: CASSFSGQGIETQYF

V: TRBV6-6
D: .
size: .
J: TRBJ1-5
DNA: TGTGCCAGCAGTTACTTTGGAGATTATAGCAATCAGCCCCAGCATTTT
CDR3: CASSYFGDYSNQPQHF

V: TRBV11-2
D: .
size: few
J: TRBJ1-6
DNA: TGTGCCAGCAGCTCAACCCGTCACAAAGGGGGGGCCCACTTT
CDR3: CASSSTRHKGGAHF

V: TRBV5-1
D: .
size: .
J: TRBJ2-2
DNA: TGCGCCAGCAGCGCCCCCGGGACACGCGGCGGGGAGCTGTTTTTT
CDR3: CASSAPGTRGGELFF

V: TRBV7-8
D: .
size: .
J: TRBJ1-4
DNA: TGTGCCAGCAGCTCCAGTCCGACAGGTTTTAATGAAAAACTGTTTTTT
CDR3: CASSSSPTGFNEKLFF